This TCR beta chain was obtained from a study of vaccination and CD4 T cells after COVID-19. Study at large: Convalescent donors were composed of six males and four females, of whom two were Hispanic.

Study observations and caveats: Nearly all convalescent vaccine-specific clones, 304 of 307, recognized only SARS-CoV-2 spike. The median proportion of reactive clones detected only post-vaccination in convalescent patients was approximately 90%.

The assay that was used to sequence DNA from cultured CD4+ T cells was the Oncomine TCR Beta short-read assay. Genomic DNA was isolated from CD4+ T cells that had been cultured. Using its own MiXCR run on the PCR reads, TCRdb lists one record per CDR3 protein. Of 15,000 or so distinct CDR3 sequences in the sample, around 40% were seen once. Details on this clonotype: What it binds is unknown. An end of the junction differs from the germline gene, which may be a read error.

Treatment reported: roughly 10-day PBMC culture with coronavirus spike peptide pools or control peptides (ViraFEST assay). The CDR3 spans 16 residues. Germline CDR1 MNHNS, CDR2 SASEGT. The chain uses TRBV6-1 and TRBJ1-1, with D maybe TRBD1 (5 bases). The sample taken for sequencing was cultured CD4+ T cells from blood. This clonotype was sampled from a human donor with COVID-19. CDR3 region: CAISPSGKAGNTEAFF. The CDR3 nucleotides read TGTGCCATCAGTCCTTCAGGGAAAGCGGGGAACACTGAAGCTTTCTTT.